Listed below are T cell receptor beta chains from one sample, sequenced in a study of cytomegalovirus exposure and HLA in healthy donors. Profiling relied on immunoSEQ multiplex PCR, and the TCRdb table lists in-frame clones only, not all of them. The sample consists of some 100,000 clones, less than 85% of them appearing once. Input material: PBMCs. The receptors were gathered from a man in his fifties or sixties in good health and CMV-seropositive. Each CDR3 is given with its conserved first and last residue. The order of the fields is D gene, J gene, V gene, clone size, CDR3 protein, CDR3 DNA. A D gene is named only where the DNA matches it firmly. Size values are once, few and many counts, or a class for expanded clones, and some rows have none.

TRBD2 TRBJ2-7 TRBV7-9 NA CASSFRTSGPYEQYF TGTGCCAGCAGCTTCCGGACTAGCGGACCCTACGAGCAGTACTTC
TRBD2 TRBJ2-7 TRBV11-2 NA CASSVYRDYSYEQYF TGTGCCAGCAGCGTTTACCGGGACTACTCCTACGAGCAGTACTTC
TRBD1 TRBJ1-2 TRBV5-8 NA CASSLGTGQGAHYGYTF TGTGCCAGCAGCTTGGGCACGGGACAGGGGGCCCACTATGGCTACACCTTC
NA TRBJ1-5 TRBV6-1 NA CASSAARALNQPQHF TGTGCCAGCAGTGCTGCCCGCGCTTTAAATCAGCCCCAGCATTTT
TRBD1 TRBJ2-1 TRBV7-9 NA CASSSWTGYNEQFF TGTGCCAGCAGCTCTTGGACAGGTTACAATGAGCAGTTCTTC
TRBD2 TRBJ2-3 TRBV10-3 NA CAISGTSGTSTDTQYF TGTGCCATCAGTGGGACTAGCGGCACTAGCACAGATACGCAGTATTTT
NA TRBJ2-2 TRBV6-1 NA CASRQALNTGELFF TGTGCCAGCAGGCAGGCTCTGAACACCGGGGAGCTGTTTTTT
NA TRBJ2-3 TRBV5-4 NA CASSLDSNTQYF TGTGCCAGCAGCCTCGATAGTAATACGCAGTATTTT
NA TRBJ2-1 TRBV19 NA CASSIGAQAYNEQFF TGTGCCAGTAGTATAGGGGCGCAGGCCTACAATGAGCAGTTCTTC
NA TRBJ1-2 TRBV7-9 NA CASSPISGSDHGYTF TGTGCCAGCAGCCCAATCTCAGGGTCCGACCATGGCTACACCTTC
TRBD1 TRBJ2-7 TRBV10-3 once CAISEATSGTDGMKCEQYF TGTGCCATCAGTGAGGCCACTTCCGGGACAGATGGAATGAAGTGCGAGCAGTACTTC
NA TRBJ2-7 TRBV19 NA CASSFLPAGAYEQYF TGTGCCAGTAGCTTCCTTCCCGCAGGGGCCTACGAGCAGTACTTC
NA TRBJ1-1 TRBV15 NA CATSSRVAPNTEAFF TGTGCCACCAGCAGTCGGGTCGCCCCGAACACTGAAGCTTTCTTT
NA TRBJ1-6 TRBV11-2 NA CASSTVPTQGRYSPLHF TGTGCCAGCAGCACAGTCCCCACGCAGGGGCGATACTCACCCCTCCACTTT
NA TRBJ1-3 TRBV25-1 NA CASSESIESLGNTIYF TGTGCCAGCAGTGAATCGATAGAAAGCCTTGGAAACACCATATATTTT
NA TRBJ2-7 TRBV28 NA CASRRQPKSSYEQYF TGTGCCAGCCGCCGACAGCCCAAGAGCTCCTACGAGCAGTACTTC
TRBD1 TRBJ1-5 TRBV5-1 NA CASSLKTGARVGNQPQHF TGCGCCAGCAGCTTGAAGACAGGGGCTAGGGTGGGCAATCAGCCCCAGCATTTT
TRBD1 TRBJ2-1 TRBV5-1 NA CASSPGTGGTSYNEQFF TGCGCCAGCAGCCCTGGGACAGGGGGTACTTCCTACAATGAGCAGTTCTTC
NA TRBJ2-3 TRBV19 NA CASRTAGTDTQYF TGTGCCAGCAGGACAGCCGGCACAGATACGCAGTATTTT
NA TRBJ2-2 TRBV6-5 NA CASSERGGGELFF TGTGCCAGCAGTGAAAGGGGAGGCGGGGAGCTGTTTTTT
NA TRBJ2-1 TRBV5-4 NA CASSLPLEDNEQFF TGTGCCAGCAGCCTTCCTCTCGAGGACAATGAGCAGTTCTTC
TRBD1 TRBJ2-2 TRBV12-5 NA CASGGQGQGNTGELFF TGTGCTAGTGGTGGGCAAGGACAGGGTAATACCGGGGAGCTGTTTTTT
TRBD1 TRBJ2-1 TRBV7-7 NA CASSSGTGYNEQFF TGTGCTAGCAGCTCTGGGACAGGGTACAATGAGCAGTTCTTC
NA TRBJ1-3 TRBV7-8 few CASSLTWSSGNTIYF TGTGCCAGCAGCCTCACCTGGAGCTCTGGAAACACCATATATTTT
NA TRBJ2-7 TRBV7-9 NA CASSPSYEQYF TGTGCCAGCAGCCCATCCTACGAGCAGTACTTC
NA TRBJ2-3 TRBV5-8 few CASSRRADTQYF TGTGCCAGCAGCCGCAGGGCAGATACGCAGTATTTT
NA TRBJ2-5 TRBV19 NA CASSISGQTQETQYF TGTGCCAGTAGTATCTCGGGTCAAACCCAAGAGACCCAGTACTTC
TRBD1 TRBJ1-1 TRBV15 NA CATSRSRTGTAEAFF TGTGCCACCAGCAGATCCCGGACAGGGACGGCTGAAGCTTTCTTT
NA TRBJ1-1 TRBV7-2 NA CASSLATAWLNTEAFF TGTGCCAGCAGCTTAGCCACAGCATGGCTGAACACTGAAGCTTTCTTT
NA TRBJ2-2 TRBV7-2 few CASSTENTGELFF TGTGCCTCGTCGACAGAGAACACCGGGGAGCTGTTTTTT
NA TRBJ2-3 TRBV7-9 NA CASSLVLVDTQYF TGTGCCAGCAGCTTAGTACTAGTTGATACGCAGTATTTT
TRBD2 TRBJ2-7 TRBV4-2 once CASSQAGTTYEQYF TGTGCCAGCAGCCAAGCGGGGACTACCTACGAGCAGTACTTC
TRBD1 TRBJ2-7 TRBV9 NA CASSATGGSYEQYF TGTGCCAGCAGCGCCACAGGGGGATCCTACGAGCAGTACTTC
NA TRBJ1-1 TRBV7-2 NA CASSLSGFGAFF TGTGCCAGCAGCCTATCGGGGTTCGGAGCTTTCTTT
NA TRBJ2-5 TRBV27 NA CASSSGILWYF TGTGCCAGCAGTTCTGGCATCCTGTGGTACTTC
TRBD1 TRBJ1-5 TRBV6-1 NA CAAKGAHSNQPQHF TGTGCCGCGAAGGGGGCCCATAGCAATCAGCCCCAGCATTTT
TRBD1 TRBJ1-1 TRBV7-2 NA CASSPGQGLSNTEAFF TGTGCCAGCAGCCCGGGACAGGGTCTTTCGAACACTGAAGCTTTCTTT
TRBD1 TRBJ2-7 TRBV19 NA CASSIMARTGPYEQYF TGTGCCAGTAGTATTATGGCGAGGACAGGGCCCTACGAGCAGTACTTC
NA TRBJ1-6 TRBV7-2 NA CASSLQSGGYSPLHF TGTGCCAGCAGCCTTCAATCCGGGGGGTATTCACCCCTCCACTTT
TRBD1 TRBJ2-7 TRBV6-1 few CASSEPQGQGIPRYF TGTGCCAGCAGTGAACCCCAGGGACAGGGGATTCCTAGGTACTTC
TRBD2 TRBJ2-1 TRBV19 few CASSQGSGSSYNEQFF TGTGCCAGTAGTCAAGGTAGCGGGAGCTCCTACAATGAGCAGTTCTTC
NA TRBJ2-6 TRBV2 NA CASRKQVSGANVLTF TGTGCCAGCAGGAAACAGGTCTCTGGGGCCAACGTCCTGACTTTC
TRBD1 TRBJ1-1 TRBV2 few CASNQGQEGAFF TGTGCCAGCAACCAGGGACAGGAGGGAGCTTTCTTT
TRBD1 TRBJ2-7 TRBV6-1 NA CASSETRGFYEQYF TGTGCCAGCAGTGAAACCAGGGGGTTCTACGAGCAGTACTTC
NA TRBJ1-2 TRBV25-1 NA CASSESPLWGYTF TGTGCCAGCAGTGAATCGCCCCTATGGGGCTACACCTTC
NA TRBJ1-4 TRBV6-6 few CASSYSGGTNEKLFF TGTGCCAGCAGTTACTCGGGGGGGACTAATGAAAAACTGTTTTTT